The clone carrying this TCR beta chain has a count of ten or more. The antigen is undetermined. Researchers prepared the TCRbeta library using unique molecular identifiers, the study reports. TCRdb used MiXCR to reprocess the PCR reads, holding one entry per CDR3 protein. The sample yields over 200,000 distinct CDR3 sequences, approximately 11% seen once. This specimen belongs to a study of T-cell reconstitution after alpha-beta-depleted transplantation in children. Study-wide findings and caveats: Recipient T cells and thymic progenitors that survived gave rise to the high TCRbeta diversity observed at day 60 in some patients. After one year, T-cell counts and TCRbeta diversity mostly came from new T cells. By about two months after transplant, alpha-beta T cells reportedly arose from several hundred graft clones that had expanded.

The ends lost 6 bases at V and 3 bases at J; junction bases unmatched: 21. Germline V gives CDR1 SQVTM, CDR2 ANQGSEA. The CDR3 is 19 amino acids. The specimen was PBMCs, collected before TCRalphabeta/CD19-depleted stem cell transplant. This sequence joins TRBV29-1 and TRBJ2-2; 8 positions match TRBD2. The sequence came from a child younger than two with acute myeloid leukemia, due to receive a stem cell transplant. The CDR3 DNA reads TGCAGCGTCTATAACCCCGGGACTAGAGCGGGCCGAGACACCGGGGAGCTGTTTTTT. This translates into CSVYNPGTRAGRDTGELFF.